The 31 T cell receptor beta chains below come from one sample, sequenced in a study of metastatic and nonmetastatic thyroid tumors. No patient had received any treatment before thyroid surgery. TCRdb reprocessed the PCR reads via MiXCR. This table has approximately 84,000 clones, more than 12% appearing once. Input material: blood. The receptors stem from a female donor with papillary thyroid cancer or a benign thyroid nodule (not recorded which). Some clones in this sample may be carry-over from other donors' samples.

This clone was counted only a few times. A much larger clone differs from this one at a single base, so this may be a read error. The chain carries TRBV29-1 and TRBJ2-7; D is unresolved. V lost 4 bases to trimming and J lost 4 bases, with 17 bases between them. Germline lookup yields CDR1 SQVTM and CDR2 ANQGSEA. This CDR3 spans 14 amino acids. CDR3 loop: CSVGLLGHGYEQYF. CDR3 nucleotide sequence: TGCAGCGTTGGCCTGCTGGGTCACGGGTACGAGCAGTACTTC.

This clone occurred many times. Other DNA sequences in this sample translate to the same CDR3. This chain links TRBV29-1 with TRBJ2-1, with D maybe TRBD2 (9 bases). Germline V gene data show CDR1 as SQVTM and CDR2 as ANQGSEA. The V gene lost 7 bases and the J gene lost 9 bases, with 25 bases spanning the gap. The CDR3 extends over 15 amino acids. The CDR3 DNA is TGCAGCGGAGGCGGGGGGGCCCAGGGGGCTATTGAGCAGTTCTTC. It yields the protein CSGGGGAQGAIEQFF.

In this sample, this clone turned up many times. The rearrangement uses TRBV28 and TRBJ1-1; a weak D match, TRBD1 (6 bases). Trimming removed 2 bases from V and 0 bases from J, with 16 bases in between. Germline V gives CDR1 MDHEN, CDR2 SYDVKM. This CDR3 has 17 amino acids. In nucleotides, the CDR3 is TGTGCCAGCAGTTTAATTCCAGGACAGCTTTTGAACACTGAAGCTTTCTTT. Residues: CASSLIPGQLLNTEAFF.

There are many counts of this clone. Other nucleotide sequences from this sample produce the same CDR3. The chain links TRBV24-1 to TRBJ2-5, with a weak D call TRBD1 (6 bases). The CDR3 is 15 residues long. Trimming pared 4 bases from V and 0 bases from J, leaving 11 bases between. The germline V gene encodes CDR1 KGHDR and CDR2 SFDVKD. CDR3 sequence (DNA): TGTGCCACCAGTGACCCTGACAGGTACCAAGAGACCCAGTACTTC. This codes for CATSDPDRYQETQYF.

This clone was seen at least ten times. This sample includes further DNA sequences coding for the same CDR3. The CDR3 loop is CSAAPGLLARETQYF. CDR3 sequence (DNA): TGCAGTGCTGCCCCGGGACTTTTAGCGAGGGAGACCCAGTACTTC. The chain joins TRBV20-1 to TRBJ2-5, with D tentatively TRBD2 (6 bases). V dropped 5 bases and J dropped 5 bases, with 21 bases sitting between them. The germline V gene has CDR1 DFQATT and CDR2 SNEGSKA (reference sequence). The CDR3 loop spans 15 amino acids.

With regard to this clone: Other DNA variants within this sample encode the same CDR3. This chain uses TRBV20-1 with TRBJ2-3; D may be TRBD2 (5 bases). The ends were cut back, 6 bases at V and 1 base at J, with 11 bases in the middle. Germline V lookup: CDR1 DFQATT, CDR2 SNEGSKA (reference sequence). The CDR3 spans 13 residues. CDR3 in DNA: TGCAGTGCCGGCCGGACTGGCACAGATACGCAGTATTTT. Its translation: CSAGRTGTDTQYF.

This clone has at least ten counts. J is TRBJ2-1 and V is TRBV6-1; no clear D gene. V was clipped by 2 bases and J by 10 bases, with 15 bases between them. Germline CDR1 MNHNS, CDR2 SASEGT. The CDR3 contains 14 residues. The CDR3 DNA reads as TGTGCCAGCAGTGAATTGGGCAACCCCAGCGAGCAGTTCTTC. Translation gives CASSELGNPSEQFF.

This clone was detected ten times or more. This chain uses TRBV27 with TRBJ2-7; TRBD1 agrees at 8 bases. The V and J ends lost 5 bases and 5 bases, in that order; junction bases with no gene match: 2. The germline CDR1 and CDR2 sequences are MNHEY and SMNVEV (reference sequence). The CDR3 is 12 amino acids. This chain's CDR3 is CASSRQGNEQYF. The CDR3 DNA reads TGTGCCAGCAGTAGACAGGGGAACGAGCAGTACTTC.

The table lists this clone with a few counts. Other DNA sequences of this sample code for an identical CDR3. The chain employs TRBV11-1 and TRBJ2-6, with a possible D match to TRBD1 (5 bases). Looked up from germline, CDR1 is SGHAT and CDR2 is FQDESV (reference sequence). Deletions cut 2 bases from V and 0 bases from J, with 14 bases between. This CDR3 has 18 amino acids. The CDR3 region is CASSLYPGWDSGANVLTF. CDR3 DNA: TGTGCCAGCAGCTTATACCCAGGGTGGGACTCTGGGGCCAACGTCCTGACTTTC.

Notes on this clone: A junction end diverges from the germline sequence, so it may reflect a read error. The chain employs TRBV15 and TRBJ1-6; D is unclear. The CDR3 is made up of 14 amino acids. CDR1 and CDR2 from the germline V gene are LNHNV and YYDKDF (reference sequence). The CDR3 DNA reads as TGTGCCACCAGCAGAGATGCAGAAAGAGAACACCTCCAATTT. Its protein is CATSRDAEREHLQF.

As concerns this clone: The junction departs from the called germline gene at one end, perhaps through a read error. As DNA, the CDR3 is TGCGCCAGCAGCCAAGTAAGGACTATCGGGGCCTACGAGCGGTACTTC. Translation gives CASSQVRTIGAYERYF. The chain combines TRBV4-1 with TRBJ2-7; D might be TRBD2 (6 bases). Germline V lookup: CDR1 MGHRA, CDR2 YSYEKL. The CDR3 spans 16 residues.

This clone was seen repeatedly, ten times or more. The chain joins TRBV6-1 to TRBJ1-6; D uncertain. Germline V CDR1 and CDR2: MNHNS, SASEGT. The germline V and J ends were trimmed by 1 base and 0 bases, with 10 bases remaining between them. CDR3 size: 17 residues. This chain's CDR3 is CASSEVTLSSYNSPLHF. CDR3 coding DNA: TGTGCCAGCAGTGAAGTAACATTAAGCTCCTATAATTCACCCCTCCACTTT.

In the case of this clone: With a much larger clone just one base away, this may be a read error. This chain links TRBV4-1 with TRBJ2-1, with a weak D call TRBD1 (5 bases). V was trimmed by 0 bases and J by 5 bases, leaving 14 bases between them. The germline V gene encodes CDR1 MGHRA and CDR2 YSYEKL. The CDR3 runs 16 residues. CDR3 residues: CASSQERGLADNEQFF. The DNA of the CDR3 is TGCGCCAGCAGCCAAGAAAGGGGCCTGGCGGACAATGAGCAGTTCTTC.

This clone was found many times. The rearrangement uses TRBV28 and TRBJ2-7; 10 nucleotides line up with TRBD2. CDR1 is MDHEN and CDR2 is SYDVKM in the germline V gene. CDR3 length: 16 amino acids. Losses at the gene ends were 3 bases for V and 0 bases for J; bases not matched to a gene: 5. Written as DNA, the CDR3 is TGTGCCAGCAGTTTCGGACTAGCGGATAGCTCCTACGAGCAGTACTTC. Amino acid sequence: CASSFGLADSSYEQYF.

In this sample, this clone turned up many times. The J gene is TRBJ1-5, the V gene TRBV5-1, with 10 bases that match TRBD1. The trim removed 4 bases at V and 5 bases at J, leaving 3 bases unmatched. Germline CDR1 reads SGHRS; CDR2 reads YFSETQ. The CDR3 covers 14 residues. The CDR3 sequence: CASSPDRGDQPQHF. The CDR3, as DNA: TGCGCCAGCAGCCCGGACAGGGGGGATCAGCCCCAGCATTTT.

This clone occurred many times. The chain combines TRBV5-6 with TRBJ2-7, with a tentative D call TRBD2 (6 bases). The germline V gene has CDR1 SGHDT and CDR2 YYEEEE. The CDR3 is made up of 15 amino acids. Trimming stripped 0 bases from V and 3 bases from J, with 13 bases between. The CDR3 reads CASSLEGTGVYEQYF. In DNA form, the CDR3 reads TGTGCCAGCAGCTTGGAGGGGACGGGGGTCTACGAGCAGTACTTC.

The CDR3 spells CASSLTPYIHSYNEQFF. The CDR3 nucleotides are TGTGCCAGCAGCTTAACCCCGTACATCCACTCCTACAATGAGCAGTTCTTC. The chain employs TRBV7-3 and TRBJ2-1; no reliable D call. The CDR3 is made up of 17 amino acids. Deletions cut 0 bases from V and 0 bases from J, with 12 bases between. Germline CDR1 and CDR2: SGHTA and FQGTGA.

The V gene is TRBV6-1, the J gene TRBJ1-3; a possible D gene is TRBD1 (5 bases). Trimming removed 7 bases from V and 0 bases from J, with 10 bases in between. The CDR3 loop spans 14 amino acids. The germline CDR1 and CDR2 sequences are MNHNS and SASEGT. CDR3 nucleotide sequence: TGTGCCAGCAAGCCAGGGCACTCTGGAAACACCATATATTTT. Translated: CASKPGHSGNTIYF.

This clone was seen ten or more times. This chain joins TRBV2 and TRBJ2-1; no clear D gene. The CDR3 covers 13 residues. The V gene lost 2 bases and the J gene lost 5 bases, with 7 bases spanning the gap. Germline V gene lookup returns CDR1 SNHLY and CDR2 FYNNEI. The CDR3 spells CASSESWNNEQFF. The CDR3 DNA reads TGTGCCAGCAGTGAATCGTGGAACAATGAGCAGTTCTTC.

This clone showed up many times. The chain combines TRBV6-6 with TRBJ1-3, with D uncertain. Germline V gives CDR1 MNHNY, CDR2 SVGAGI (reference sequence). The V and J ends lost 2 bases and 2 bases respectively, with 10 bases between them. The CDR3 contains 15 residues. DNA of the CDR3: TGTGCCAGCAGTTACGAAGGTCTAGCTGGAAACACCATATATTTT. Residues: CASSYEGLAGNTIYF.

This clone showed up many times. The chain couples TRBV12-3 or TRBV12-4 to TRBJ1-1; 10 nucleotides agree with TRBD1. This CDR3 has 13 residues. Trimming cost V 6 bases and J 5 bases; bases outside gene matches: 3. The CDR3 DNA reads as TGTGCCAGCAGCTGGGACAGGGGAACTGAAGCTTTCTTT. Translating it yields CASSWDRGTEAFF.

This clone was detected many times. This chain joins TRBV11-2 and TRBJ2-7; D ambiguous. Trimming stripped 2 bases from V and 2 bases from J, with 7 bases between. The CDR3 is 13 amino acids. Germline CDR1 is SGHAT and CDR2 is FQNNGV. The CDR3 region has the DNA TGTGCCAGCAGCTTAATGAGTGCCTACGAGCAGTACTTC. Encoded protein: CASSLMSAYEQYF.

The J gene is TRBJ1-2, the V gene TRBV7-2, with TRBD1 matching 7 bases. The V gene end was trimmed by 4 bases and the J gene end by 0 bases; junction bases not matched to a gene: 2. CDR3 length: 14 residues. The germline CDR1 and CDR2 sequences are SGHTA and FQGNSA. CDR3 nucleotides: TGTGCCAGCAGCTCTGGACAGGCTAACTATGGCTACACCTTC. Translated, it gives CASSSGQANYGYTF.

At least ten counts were recorded for this clone. The chain links TRBV28 to TRBJ2-7; 9 bases agree with TRBD1. This CDR3 contains 18 residues. With V trimmed by 8 bases and J by 2 bases, 19 bases remained unmatched. Germline CDR1 and CDR2: MDHEN and SYDVKM. CDR3 nucleotide sequence: TGTGCCAGCTCCCAAGGGACAGGGATCAGCACAGACCCCTACGAGCAGTACTTC. The encoded protein is CASSQGTGISTDPYEQYF. Full variable domain (rest looked up from reference TRBV28 and TRBJ2-7): DVKVTQSSRYLVKRTGEKVFLECVQDMDHENMFWYRQDPGLGLRLIYFSYDVKMKEKGDIPEGYSVSREKKERFSLILESASTNQTSMYLCASSQGTGISTDPYEQYFGPGTRLTVT.

This clone was counted many times. The genes are TRBV5-5 and TRBJ2-7, with D perhaps being TRBD1 or TRBD2 (5 bases each). CDR1 and CDR2 from the germline V gene are SGHKS and YYEKEE (reference sequence). Trimming took 0 bases from V and 6 from J, leaving 22 bases between them. The CDR3 is 17 residues long. This chain's CDR3 is CASSLARGAFVSSEQYF. As DNA, the CDR3 is TGTGCCAGCAGCTTGGCCCGAGGGGCTTTTGTCAGTTCCGAGCAGTACTTC.

This clone was seen repeatedly, ten times or more. V gene TRBV6-1 combines with J gene TRBJ1-5; the D gene is possibly TRBD1 (5 bases). The V end lost 6 bases, the J end lost 3 bases, and 9 bases lay between the germline ends. Germline V gene data show CDR1 as MNHNS and CDR2 as SASEGT. The CDR3 spans 13 residues. The CDR3 sequence: CASSSDNNQPQHF. DNA for the CDR3: TGTGCCAGCAGCTCGGACAACAATCAGCCCCAGCATTTT.

A word on this clone: This may be a read error: a much more frequent sequence differs by one nucleotide. The V and J genes are TRBV11-2 and TRBJ1-5; no clear D gene. V lost 5 bases, J lost 3 bases, and 11 bases lay in between. Germline assignment: CDR1 SGHAT and CDR2 FQNNGV. The CDR3 has 14 amino acids. As DNA, the CDR3 is TGTGCCAGCAGCGAAACGCTAATCAATCAGCCCCAGCATTTT. It codes for CASSETLINQPQHF. Full variable domain (remainder filled in from reference TRBV11-2 and TRBJ1-5): EAGVAQSPRYKIIEKRQSVAFWCNPISGHATLYWYQQILGQGPKLLIQFQNNGVVDDSQLPKDRFSAERLKGVDSTLKIQPAKLEDSAVYLCASSETLINQPQHFGDGTRLSIL.

Concerning this clone itself: Different DNA sequences within this sample yield the same CDR3. The chain is built from TRBV6-6 and TRBJ1-3, with TRBD1 as a possible D gene (5 bases). The V gene's germline CDR1 is MNHNY and CDR2 SVGAGI (reference sequence). Trimming removed 0 bases at V and 1 base at J, with 16 bases between. This CDR3 comprises 18 residues. The DNA for the CDR3 is TGTGCCAGCAGTTACTCGATGTCGGGGGTAGGATCTGGAAACACCATATATTTT. Its translation is CASSYSMSGVGSGNTIYF.

The table lists this clone with many counts. The rearrangement uses TRBV4-2 and TRBJ2-7; 11 bases are shared with TRBD2. The CDR3 spans 15 residues. The germline V gene has CDR1 LGHNA and CDR2 YNFKEQ. The V gene end was trimmed by 3 bases and the J gene end by 6 bases; junction bases not matched to a gene: 7. In nucleotides, the CDR3 is TGTGCCAGCAGCCACCCCGGGACTAGCGGCCGCGAGCAGTACTTC. It yields the protein CASSHPGTSGREQYF.

This clone was detected ten times or more. The chain is built from TRBV12-3 or TRBV12-4 and TRBJ1-4; D unclear. This CDR3 is 14 amino acids long. The V end lost 1 base, the J end lost 4 bases, and 7 bases lay between the germline ends. The CDR3 DNA follows: TGTGCCAGCAGTTTAGAGGCCAATAATGAAAAACTGTTTTTT. Its translation: CASSLEANNEKLFF.

This clone was counted at least ten times. The rearrangement uses TRBV18 and TRBJ2-7; 10 positions agree with TRBD1. V lost 5 bases and J lost 5; bases outside the gene matches: 6. The CDR3 loop spans 14 amino acids. CDR1 is KGHSH, CDR2 LQKENI, per germline. CDR3 in amino acids: CASSSSTGGDEQYF. As DNA, the CDR3 is TGTGCCAGCTCATCTTCGACAGGGGGCGACGAGCAGTACTTC. The entire variable domain, with the rest obtained from reference TRBV18 and TRBJ2-7, is as follows: NAGVMQNPRHLVRRRGQEARLRCSPMKGHSHVYWYRQLPEEGLKFMVYLQKENIIDESGMPKERFSAEFPKEGPSILRIQQVVRGDSAAYFCASSSSTGGDEQYFGPGTRLTVT.